This T cell receptor beta chain derives from a study of T cell clusters in autoimmune cytopenias (dated by TCRdb to the late 2010s). Study-level background: A median TRB sequencing depth of 51,575 reads per sample was reached, and a median of roughly 2,300 distinct TRB clonotypes per sample was obtained. TRB and IGH repertoires from peripheral blood were sequenced in autoimmune cytopenia patients at active disease and during treatment follow-up, with healthy, CLL and autoimmune hepatitis controls included alongside. The goal of the study was to find out whether patients with autoimmune cytopenia have a disease-specific immune repertoire signature that could be used as a blood-based biomarker. What the work shows at the level of the full study, not this receptor alone: Healthy donors had almost three times as many exclusive TRB clusters as active autoimmune hepatitis patients, a finding consistent with an autoimmunity-wide signature. TRB repertoire shifts, with less even repertoires in secondary cytopenia and CLL, mostly reflected lymphoma bias rather than autoimmunity. The GLIPH analysis suggested a lack of physiological T cell clusters in primary autoimmune cytopenia patients, since around 56 clusters were exclusive to healthy donors whereas approximately 17 were exclusive to patients. The T cell clusters were defined only in silico, and the functional role of the clusters was left to be validated experimentally. In the comparison of secondary cytopenia with CLL, the cluster-lack signature was not observed, apparently because the dominant lymphoma-associated repertoire masked the signature.

Per sample, 250 ng of peripheral blood genomic DNA, 30,000 to 40,000 genome equivalents, was used for TRB amplification. TRB rearrangements were amplified by multiplex PCR using a touch-down protocol with TRB-A and TRB-B primer pools mixed in one tube. Illumina adapters and sample indices were added to the amplicons through two consecutive PCR reactions using Phusion HS II polymerase. After gel purification with the NucleoSpin Gel and PCR Clean-up kit, the amplicons were quantified by Qubit and checked for quality on an Agilent 2100 Bioanalyzer. Libraries were sequenced on an Illumina MiSeq using 600-cycle, single-indexed, paired-end runs. In the source study's methods: TRB reads were aligned and assembled with MiXCR version 2.1.12 using the default MiXCR reference library. A clone was defined by each unique CDR3 nucleotide sequence, and the analysis included only productive sequences supported by at least two reads. Repertoire diversity was assessed by alpha-parameterized diversity profiles (alpha 0 to 5), including Shannon (alpha 1) and Simpson (alpha 2) indices, computed with an R script. The tcR package was used to compute combinatorial TRB VJ usage, which was then compared between cohorts by principal component analysis with ade4. TCRbeta CDR3s were clustered with GLIPH on cohort pairs matched by age and read depth, and cluster frequencies were compared by Wilcoxon test. Based on TCRdb reprocessing of the reads, there is one entry per CDR3 protein sequence, and DNA is missing. In this record, the V and J calls reflect TCRdb's handling and not the investigators' own analysis. The sample has thousands of distinct CDR3 sequences on record. The top ten constitute about a fifth of the sample.

Turning to this clonotype: What this receptor recognizes is not known.

Material for sequencing was peripheral blood. The sequence came from a human donor with an autoimmune cytopenia or autoimmune hepatitis (not recorded which).

CDR3 protein: CASSVGGDEQFF. The rearrangement joined TRBV11-3 to TRBJ2-1; checking the TCRdb D call of TRBD1 is not possible without DNA. Per the germline V gene, SGHNT is the CDR1 and YENEEA is the CDR2. The CDR3 numbers 12 residues from cysteine through phenylalanine. No DNA was logged.